The TCR beta chain described here comes from a study of cytomegalovirus exposure and HLA in healthy donors. Notes on the study in general: Earlier results showed most TCR beta V segments being productive about 87% or about 30% of the time. Because they were indistinguishable, some V segments, including TRBV6-2 and TRBV6-3, were excluded.

The CDR3 runs 16 residues. CDR1 SGHKS and CDR2 YYEKEE come from the germline V gene (reference sequence). Trimming at V came to 5 bases and at J to 6 bases, leaving 10 bases not matched to a gene. PCR involved 60 Vbeta and 13 Jbeta primers. Here immunoSEQ multiplex PCR was the method, and the copy in TCRdb shows in-frame clones only, minus some. This table holds about 150,000 clones, around 77% found once. Note on this clone: Its antigen is unknown.

The receptor's source is a man aged 35 to 55 in good health and CMV-seronegative. The V and J genes are TRBV5-5 and TRBJ2-1, with 11 bases matching TRBD2. Sequenced: PBMCs. CDR3 protein: CASRFATSGIPNEQFF. The CDR3 DNA follows: TGTGCCAGCAGGTTCGCGACTAGCGGGATCCCCAATGAGCAGTTCTTC.